This TCR beta chain was profiled in a study of CD8 T cells in Susac syndrome. Across the whole study: There were Susac syndrome patients who were therapy-naive at blood draw, others on corticosteroids, and others on intravenous immunoglobulin alone.

TEMRA cells were FACS-enriched, unlike CD8+ and CD4+ T cells, which were negatively isolated. Germline assignment: CDR1 LNHNV and CDR2 YYDKDF (reference sequence). There are 17 residues in the CDR3. The germline V and J ends were trimmed by 0 bases and 0 bases, with 12 bases remaining between them. RNA in amounts of about 0.5 to 1 ug was reverse transcribed with random hexamers. The TCR beta CDR3 was amplified by immunoSEQ multiplex PCR across 54 Vbeta, 13 Jbeta. TCRdb called the immunoSEQ multiplex PCR reads again in MiXCR, with one record for every CDR3 protein. The table has 150,000 to 200,000 distinct CDR3 sequences, around 90% seen once.

The genes are TRBV15 and TRBJ1-3; D call uncertain. The source material was CD4+ T cells from PBMCs. The sequence derives from a human donor with Susac syndrome. The CDR3 coding sequence is TGTGCCACCAGCAGAGATAGCAGGACTATCTCTGGAAACACCATATATTTT. It translates to CATSRDSRTISGNTIYF.